These 20 T cell receptor beta chains originate from one sample sequenced in a study of shared clonotypes between healthy human individuals. Produced via immunoSEQ multiplex PCR; TCRdb's table is partial and in-frame only. The repertoire holds approximately 180,000 clones, with just under 95% as singletons. Sequenced material: naive CD4+ T cells sorted from blood. Sample subset: CD45RA+ positively selected. All receptors derive from a woman aged 30 to 39 in good health.

The V gene is TRBV6-1, the J gene TRBJ1-2, with D uncertain. The CDR3 length is 15 residues. Germline lookup yields CDR1 MNHNS and CDR2 SASEGT. V lost 5 bases and J lost 3, with 16 bases in between. For the CDR3, the DNA is TGTGCCAGCAGTCCCGCCGCCAGACCTGACTATGGCTACACCTTC. Protein sequence: CASSPAARPDYGYTF.

The CDR3 DNA is TGCGCCAGCAGCCCCTCGGGTAGCGGGAGGAACACCGGGGAGCTGTTTTTT. Its protein product is CASSPSGSGRNTGELFF. V and J are TRBV4-1 and TRBJ2-2; 9 positions agree with TRBD2. The germline gives CDR1 MGHRA, CDR2 YSYEKL. There are 17 residues in the CDR3. V was pared by 4 bases and J by 1 base, with 7 bases of the junction left unmatched.

The chain carries TRBV27 and TRBJ1-2; D not resolved. V was pared by 5 bases and J by 0 bases, with 7 bases between. There are 13 residues in the CDR3. Germline V gene lookup returns CDR1 MNHEY and CDR2 SMNVEV (reference sequence). The CDR3 coding sequence is TGTGCCAGCAGTCAATATCCTAACTATGGCTACACCTTC. Translation gives CASSQYPNYGYTF.

This clone was counted once. The V gene is TRBV5-1, the J gene TRBJ2-5, with a weak D call TRBD1 (5 bases). The DNA end is a closer match to TRBJ2-7, so the J assignment may be wrong. The CDR3 covers 14 residues. Germline V lookup: CDR1 SGHRS, CDR2 YFSETQ. CDR3 in DNA: TGCGCCAGCAGCTTGGGGTACAGGTCCTACGAGCAGTACTTC. Translating gives CASSLGYRSYEQYF.

The chain combines TRBV27 with TRBJ2-2; TRBD2 aligns across 10 bases. CDR1 and CDR2 (germline): MNHEY, SMNVEV (reference sequence). This CDR3 region has 16 residues. The J segment lost 7 bases and the V segment lost 1 base, leaving 6 bases of the junction unmatched. The DNA for the CDR3 is TGTGCCAGCAGTTTATTGGCTAGCGGGAGTTTCGGGGAGCTGTTTTTT. Amino acid sequence: CASSLLASGSFGELFF.

V is TRBV6-1 and J is TRBJ1-5; D perhaps matches TRBD1 (6 bases). Germline assignment: CDR1 MNHNS and CDR2 SASEGT. Trimming stripped 0 bases from V and 7 bases from J, with 7 bases between. This CDR3 contains 13 residues. The DNA of the CDR3 is TGTGCCAGCAGTGAAGCGGGGGCCCAGCCCCAGCATTTT. Its translation is CASSEAGAQPQHF.

This chain joins TRBV4-1 and TRBJ2-1; 10 bases are a match to TRBD2. CDR3 size: 20 residues. Germline V gene lookup returns CDR1 MGHRA and CDR2 YSYEKL. The ends lost 1 base at V and 2 bases at J; junction bases unmatched: 14. CDR3 loop: CASSQAGSGRAGAPYNEQFF. CDR3 DNA sequence: TGCGCCAGCAGCCAAGCTGGGAGCGGGAGGGCCGGTGCTCCCTACAATGAGCAGTTCTTC.

CDR3 protein: CASSPSEFSNQPQHF. CDR3 DNA: TGTGCCAGCAGTCCGTCCGAATTTAGCAATCAGCCCCAGCATTTT. The chain combines TRBV28 with TRBJ1-5, with no clear D. Germline V gives CDR1 MDHEN, CDR2 SYDVKM. The V and J ends lost 5 bases and 0 bases respectively, with 11 bases between them. The CDR3 has 15 residues.

The chain carries TRBV5-1 and TRBJ1-6; no definite D call. The CDR3 extends over 13 amino acids. Germline loops: CDR1 SGHRS, CDR2 YFSETQ. Trimming stripped 0 bases from V and 9 bases from J, with 7 bases between. CDR3 DNA sequence: TGCGCCAGCAGCTTGGAAGGGAGTTCACCCCTCCACTTT. Amino acid sequence: CASSLEGSSPLHF.

V gene TRBV4-2 combines with J gene TRBJ1-5; D unclear. This CDR3 is 15 amino acids long. Germline V gene data show CDR1 as LGHNA and CDR2 as YNFKEQ. V lost 5 bases and J 3 bases, leaving 14 bases between the germline ends. CDR3 amino acids: CASSSPLGTNQPQHF. The CDR3 region has the DNA TGTGCCAGCAGCTCCCCATTGGGCACCAATCAGCCCCAGCATTTT.

V usage is TRBV30 and J usage is TRBJ1-5; the D is unclear. The V gene lost 5 bases and the J gene lost 7 bases, with 15 bases spanning the gap. Per the germline V gene, CDR1 is GTSNPN and CDR2 is SVGIG (reference sequence). This CDR3 spans 13 amino acids. The CDR3 here is CAWSRGSGQPQHF. CDR3 coding DNA: TGTGCCTGGTCAAGAGGGTCGGGCCAGCCCCAGCATTTT.

For the CDR3, the DNA is TGTGCCAGCAGTTTGGTAGCGGGATATACTGGGCGGACCTACGAGCAGTACTTC. It yields the protein CASSLVAGYTGRTYEQYF. The chain recombines TRBV28 with TRBJ2-7, with TRBD2 matching over 8 bases. The CDR3 is made up of 18 amino acids. The germline V gene has CDR1 MDHEN and CDR2 SYDVKM. V shed 3 bases, J shed 2 bases, and the junction held 15 bases outside the gene matches.

The J gene is TRBJ2-5, the V gene TRBV5-1; the D gene is possibly TRBD2 (5 bases). CDR1 and CDR2 (germline): SGHRS, YFSETQ. V lost 0 bases and J lost 5, with 8 bases in between. The CDR3 has 13 residues. CDR3 protein: CASSLGTGETQYF. The CDR3, as DNA: TGCGCCAGCAGCTTGGGGACTGGGGAGACCCAGTACTTC.

The chain joins TRBV28 to TRBJ2-3; tentatively, D is TRBD2 (5 bases). CDR1 and CDR2 from the germline V gene are MDHEN and SYDVKM. CDR3 length: 16 residues. V gave up 4 bases and J gave up 0 bases, with 14 bases separating them. The CDR3 DNA is TGTGCCAGCAGTTCGCCCGGGGAGCAGAGCACAGATACGCAGTATTTT. Amino acid sequence: CASSSPGEQSTDTQYF.

V gene TRBV13 combines with J gene TRBJ2-7; 7 nucleotides match TRBD1. Germline CDR1 reads PRHDT; CDR2 reads FYEKMQ (reference sequence). This CDR3 comprises 13 residues. The V gene end was trimmed by 10 bases and the J gene end by 0 bases; junction bases not matched to a gene: 6. CDR3 sequence: CAIKQGSSYEQYF. CDR3 coding DNA: TGTGCCATAAAACAGGGGAGCTCCTACGAGCAGTACTTC.

The chain combines TRBV27 with TRBJ1-3, with TRBD1 identical over 8 bases. This CDR3 is built from 17 residues. V lost 5 bases and J lost 9; bases outside the gene matches: 18. Germline CDR1 is MNHEY and CDR2 is SMNVEV (reference sequence). The CDR3 coding sequence is TGTGCCAGCAGTGGCCGCGGGACAGGCGTCGGTATGGGCACCATATATTTT. It encodes CASSGRGTGVGMGTIYF.

This chain connects TRBV27 to TRBJ2-2; 10 bases agree with TRBD2. The V segment lost 3 bases and the J segment 2 bases; nucleotides outside the gene matches: 9. The germline CDR1 and CDR2 sequences are MNHEY and SMNVEV (reference sequence). The CDR3 length is 18 residues. CDR3 residues: CASSFPKSGRVNTGELFF. CDR3 in DNA: TGTGCCAGCAGTTTTCCGAAAAGCGGGAGGGTTAACACCGGGGAGCTGTTTTTT.

The V call is TRBV23-1, the J call TRBJ1-4, with TRBD1 matching over 8 bases. TRBV23-1 is designated an ORF whose function remains uncertain. There are 11 residues in the CDR3. The CDR3 sequence: CFPGQGEKLFF. The CDR3 coding sequence is TGCTTCCCAGGACAGGGCGAAAAACTGTTTTTT.

The chain employs TRBV5-1 and TRBJ2-5, with unresolved D. This CDR3 has 17 residues. Germline assignment: CDR1 SGHRS and CDR2 YFSETQ. V lost 0 bases, J lost 2 bases, and 17 bases lay in between. The CDR3 DNA reads as TGCGCCAGCAGCTTGGGCAGGATTGGGGAAGGTCAAGAGACCCAGTACTTC. This codes for CASSLGRIGEGQETQYF.

This clone has only one observation. The J gene is TRBJ2-5, the V gene TRBV18, with D unclear. This CDR3 is built from 13 residues. Germline-derived CDR1 and CDR2 are KGHSH and LQKENI. Trimming stripped 2 bases from V and 0 bases from J, with 4 bases between. The CDR3 reads CASSPANQETQYF. The CDR3 DNA reads TGTGCCAGCTCACCAGCGAACCAAGAGACCCAGTACTTC.